These T cell receptor beta chains were read from a single sample in a study of CD8 T cells in ankylosing spondylitis. TCRdb re-called the 5' RACE reads through MiXCR, storing one row per CDR3 protein. The profile shows approximately 250,000 distinct CDR3 sequences, roughly a quarter of them singletons. The sequencing sample was made of blood, either unsorted or a sorted T cell fraction (not recorded which). The receptors were gathered from a male donor with ankylosing spondylitis or in good health (not recorded which). Each CDR3 is given without its conserved first and last residue. The order of the fields is V gene, J gene, CDR3 protein.

TRBV29-1	TRBJ2-1	SVSFPGHPGQF
TRBV29-1	TRBJ2-7	SVLQGGFVEQY
TRBV10-2	TRBJ2-5	ASSEERMVETQY
TRBV29-1	TRBJ1-1	SVEGTGVEAF
TRBV30	TRBJ2-3	AWNQRGTDTQY
TRBV20-1	TRBJ2-5	SARPPPKQETQY
TRBV20-1	TRBJ1-1	SARERAVNTEAF
TRBV4-2	TRBJ2-3	ASSQEVIAGAGGDTQY
TRBV7-7	TRBJ2-3	ASSPYPRGPDTQY
TRBV20-1	TRBJ2-5	SAREPRGIETQY
TRBV10-3	TRBJ2-3	AISESTTGGVDTQY
TRBV7-3	TRBJ2-3	ASSSTGQGSQY
TRBV18	TRBJ1-3	ASSPPGIQSGNTIY